Following are 9 T cell receptor beta chains from one sample sequenced in a study of shared clonotypes between healthy human individuals. TCRdb's table, derived via immunoSEQ multiplex PCR, lists solely in-frame clones and lacks some. Of 450,000 to 700,000 clones in the sample, around 95% are singletons; the top ten hold around 0.11%. CD45RO-negative, CCR7-selected cells formed the naive CD8 fraction, which excluded terminally differentiated effector memory CD45RA+ cells. Sequences were obtained from naive CD8+ T cells sorted from blood. These TCRs come from a woman aged 25 to 45 in good health.

The rearrangement links TRBV27 to TRBJ2-1; D is possibly TRBD2 (6 bases). Germline-derived CDR1 and CDR2 are MNHEY and SMNVEV (reference sequence). The V end was cut by 2 bases, the J end by 4 bases, with 12 bases between. The CDR3 totals 15 residues. As DNA, the CDR3 is TGTGCCAGCAGTTTAGTTGGGGGGACTTACAATGAGCAGTTCTTC. Amino acid sequence: CASSLVGGTYNEQFF.

The V call is TRBV15, the J call TRBJ2-1, with a tentative D call TRBD1 (6 bases). CDR3 length: 16 amino acids. The germline V gene encodes CDR1 LNHNV and CDR2 YYDKDF (reference sequence). Trimming shortened V by 2 bases and J by 3 bases, and 14 bases separated the two germline ends. This CDR3 reads CATSRSLQGYYNEQFF. The CDR3 nucleotides are TGTGCCACCAGCAGAAGCCTTCAGGGGTACTACAATGAGCAGTTCTTC.

This clone was seen just once. This sequence joins TRBV27 and TRBJ2-7, with 8 bases fitting TRBD1. Per germline, CDR1 MNHEY and CDR2 SMNVEV (reference sequence). The length of the CDR3 is 14 residues. J was trimmed by 0 bases and V by 6 bases; bases with no gene match: 4. The CDR3: CASRAGGDSYEQYF. CDR3 nucleotide sequence: TGTGCCAGCAGGGCAGGGGGCGACTCCTACGAGCAGTACTTC.

J is TRBJ1-3 and V is TRBV27, with no clear D. The CDR3 has 15 residues. Trimming cost V 1 base and J 0 bases, with 7 bases left between them. Per the germline V gene, CDR1 is MNHEY and CDR2 is SMNVEV (reference sequence). CDR3 DNA: TGTGCCAGCAGTTTATATTGGGGCTCTGGAAACACCATATATTTT. It specifies CASSLYWGSGNTIYF.

For this clone: Other DNA sequences in the same sample also yield this CDR3. The chain couples TRBV7-9 to TRBJ2-7; D remains unclear. Between the trimmed V and J ends, which lost 1 base and 2 bases, there was a span of 6 bases. This CDR3 comprises 13 residues. Germline V lookup: CDR1 SEHNR, CDR2 FQNEAQ (reference sequence). In DNA form, the CDR3 reads TGTGCCAGCAGCTTAGATGGTACCTACGAGCAGTACTTC. It yields the protein CASSLDGTYEQYF.

This chain joins TRBV10-3 and TRBJ2-1; 7 bases agree with TRBD2. The CDR3 runs 15 residues. J gave up 0 bases and V 2 bases, and 1 base lay outside the gene matches. Germline V gives CDR1 ENHRY, CDR2 SYGVKD. The CDR3: CAISELAASYNEQFF. The CDR3 region has the DNA TGTGCCATCAGTGAGCTAGCGGCCTCCTACAATGAGCAGTTCTTC.

V is TRBV19 and J is TRBJ2-1; D is possibly TRBD2 (6 bases). Germline CDR1 reads LNHDA; CDR2 reads SQIVND (reference sequence). V gave up 3 bases and J gave up 6 bases, with 15 bases separating them. This CDR3 is 15 amino acids long. CDR3 coding DNA: TGTGCCAGTAGTATCTCCGGGGGATTGTCCAATGAGCAGTTCTTC. It is translated as CASSISGGLSNEQFF.

The gene calls are TRBV7-9 and TRBJ1-1; no clear D. The CDR3 is 17 amino acids. Per the germline V gene, CDR1 is SEHNR and CDR2 is FQNEAQ (reference sequence). Trimming stripped 1 base from V and 0 bases from J, with 15 bases between. This chain's CDR3 is CASSLGGVGYMNTEAFF. The CDR3 DNA reads as TGTGCCAGCAGCTTAGGTGGGGTGGGGTACATGAACACTGAAGCTTTCTTT.

The V gene is TRBV2, the J gene TRBJ1-1, with D possibly TRBD1 on 6 matching bases. This CDR3 has 10 residues. The germline CDR1 and CDR2 sequences are SNHLY and FYNNEI. Trimming pared 6 bases from V and 12 bases from J, leaving 11 bases between. DNA for the CDR3: TGTGCCAGCAGAAGGACAGAAACTTTCTTT. It codes for CASRRTETFF.